This passage covers 21 T cell receptor beta chains from one sample sequenced in a study of blood T cells in healthy people across ages. Alongside a J-beta primer mix, a sample-barcoded 5' primer served in a second PCR lasting about 7 to 11 cycles. TCRdb reprocessed the 5' RACE reads via MiXCR and lists one record per CDR3 protein. The repertoire holds about 800,000 distinct CDR3 sequences, with roughly 25% as singletons. These records were also assigned to another study, of T cells of mothers and their children.

Input material: blood. These TCRs come from a boy between 10 and 17 years old in good health.

This clonotype was counted only a few times. V is TRBV29-1 and J is TRBJ2-1; maybe TRBD1 (5 bases). Germline assignment: CDR1 SQVTM and CDR2 ANQGSEA. The CDR3 runs to 13 residues. Trimming left V 7 bases short and J 7 bases short, with 17 bases between. The CDR3 DNA is TGCAGCGCGCAGGGATATTCGACTAATGAGCAGTTCTTC. Protein product: CSAQGYSTNEQFF.

In DNA form, the CDR3 reads TGCGCCAGCAGCCAGACCGGACAGGCAACTAATGAAAAACTGTTTTTT. Protein product: CASSQTGQATNEKLFF. V gene TRBV4-3 combines with J gene TRBJ1-4; 7 bases map to TRBD1. Trimming cost V 3 bases and J 0 bases; bases outside gene matches: 4. This CDR3 is 16 amino acids long. Germline CDR1 reads LGHNA; CDR2 reads YSLEER.

There are a few counts of this clonotype. The chain employs TRBV2 and TRBJ2-7, with D hard to call. The germline CDR1 and CDR2 sequences are SNHLY and FYNNEI. V lost 7 bases and J lost 5, with 12 bases in between. The CDR3 covers 12 residues. Here the CDR3 DNA reads TGTGCCAGCAATCGAATCGGCGACGAGCAGTACTTC. Amino acids: CASNRIGDEQYF.

This clonotype was seen more than once but under ten times. V usage is TRBV15 and J usage is TRBJ1-2, with TRBD1 identical over 7 bases. The CDR3 is 13 amino acids. V was clipped by 0 bases and J by 7 bases; unmatched bases: 2. Germline CDR1 and CDR2: LNHNV and YYDKDF (reference sequence). The CDR3 nucleotides read TGTGCCACCAGCAGAGACAGGGGGGGTGGCTACACCTTC. It is translated as CATSRDRGGGYTF.

The chain combines TRBV20-1 with TRBJ2-5; 13 bases are a match to TRBD2. TRBJ2-7 matches the DNA end more closely, so the J call is doubtful. In germline, CDR1 is DFQATT, CDR2 SNEGSKA (reference sequence). The CDR3 spans 14 residues. The chain's CDR3 is CSAAGTSGNYEQYF. As DNA, the CDR3 is TGCAGTGCTGCCGGGACTAGCGGGAACTACGAGCAGTACTTC.

The rearrangement uses TRBV19 and TRBJ2-2; 9 positions agree with TRBD2. Germline CDR1 and CDR2: LNHDA and SQIVND (reference sequence). V shed 5 bases, J shed 4 bases, and the junction held 8 bases outside the gene matches. The CDR3 has 16 residues. This CDR3 is CASSPSGVPVTGELFF. The CDR3 region has the DNA TGTGCCAGTAGTCCTAGCGGGGTCCCGGTCACCGGGGAGCTGTTTTTT.

The rearrangement links TRBV4-1 to TRBJ2-3; 10 nucleotides line up with TRBD2. CDR1 is MGHRA, CDR2 YSYEKL, per germline. J lost 9 bases, V lost 4 bases, and 13 bases had no gene match. The CDR3 consists of 16 residues. CDR3 coding DNA: TGCGCCAGCAGCCCGAAGCCCGGACTAGCGGCATCAACGCAGTATTTT. It encodes CASSPKPGLAASTQYF.

The chain recombines TRBV2 with TRBJ2-5; D possibly matches TRBD1 or TRBD2 (5 bases each). Germline-derived CDR1 and CDR2 are SNHLY and FYNNEI. CDR3 length equals 15 residues. Trimming removed 6 bases from V and 2 bases from J, with 16 bases in between. The CDR3 sequence: CASSAGTESQETQYF. The CDR3 bases are TGTGCCAGCAGCGCAGGGACGGAAAGTCAAGAGACCCAGTACTTC. Variable domain in full (rest from reference TRBV2 and TRBJ2-5): EPEVTQTPSHQVTQMGQEVILRCVPISNHLYFYWYRQILGQKVEFLVSFYNNEISEKSEIFDDQFSVERPDGSNFTLKIRSTKLEDSAMYFCASSAGTESQETQYFGPGTRLLVL.

The V and J genes are TRBV18 and TRBJ1-4; D is ambiguous. The CDR3 consists of 17 residues. Germline V gives CDR1 KGHSH, CDR2 LQKENI. Trimming left V 0 bases short and J 3 bases short, with 14 bases between. CDR3 nucleotide sequence: TGTGCCAGCTCACCACCAGAGGGTGGCCCATCTAATGAAAAACTGTTTTTT. As protein: CASSPPEGGPSNEKLFF. The full variable domain, completed using reference TRBV18 and TRBJ1-4, is NAGVMQNPRHLVRRRGQEARLRCSPMKGHSHVYWYRQLPEEGLKFMVYLQKENIIDESGMPKERFSAEFPKEGPSILRIQQVVRGDSAAYFCASSPPEGGPSNEKLFFGSGTQLSVL.

The chain couples TRBV19 to TRBJ2-5, with TRBD1 matching over 7 bases. Germline V gene lookup returns CDR1 LNHDA and CDR2 SQIVND (reference sequence). V trimming: 5 bases; J trimming: 7 bases; junction bases outside the gene matches: 13. There are 15 residues in the CDR3. The DNA of the CDR3 is TGTGCCAGTAGTGAGGGTCTTGGGACAGCCGTGACCCAGTACTTC. Protein product: CASSEGLGTAVTQYF.

There are a few counts of this clonotype. This chain connects TRBV14 to TRBJ1-6, with D tentatively TRBD1 (6 bases). From germline, CDR1 is SGHDN and CDR2 FVKESK. The CDR3 sequence is 14 residues long. Trimming took 0 bases from V and 11 from J, leaving 11 bases between them. For the CDR3, the DNA is TGTGCCAGCAGCCAAGAACAGGGATGGGCACCCCTCCACTTT. Its protein is CASSQEQGWAPLHF.

The chain is built from TRBV7-2 and TRBJ2-5, with TRBD2 matching over 9 bases. V was pared by 1 base and J by 5 bases, with 11 bases of the junction left unmatched. The germline V gene encodes CDR1 SGHTA and CDR2 FQGNSA. This CDR3 contains 17 residues. The CDR3 region is CASSLDLAGTTGETQYF. The CDR3 region has the DNA TGTGCCAGCAGCTTAGATCTAGCGGGGACCACCGGGGAGACCCAGTACTTC.

The rearrangement joins TRBV15 to TRBJ2-7; maybe TRBD2 (6 bases). CDR3 length: 12 residues. Between the trimmed V and J ends, which lost 1 base and 5 bases, there was a span of 6 bases. Looked up from germline, CDR1 is LNHNV and CDR2 is YYDKDF (reference sequence). CDR3 in amino acids: CATSRGGDEQYF. The CDR3 DNA reads as TGTGCCACCAGCAGAGGGGGGGACGAGCAGTACTTC.

This clonotype showed up just a few times. The chain joins TRBV7-2 to TRBJ2-1; 9 nucleotides match TRBD2. Germline loops: CDR1 SGHTA, CDR2 FQGNSA. V shed 1 base and J 5 bases; nucleotides not matched to a gene: 6. There are 16 residues in the CDR3. The CDR3: CASSLVAASGNNEQFF. CDR3 coding DNA: TGTGCCAGCAGCTTAGTAGCGGCTAGCGGGAACAATGAGCAGTTCTTC.

This clonotype was recorded a few times. V is TRBV11-2 and J is TRBJ2-7; 7 nucleotides agree with TRBD1. The CDR3 runs to 15 residues. CDR1 is SGHAT, CDR2 FQNNGV, per germline. V trimming: 4 bases; J trimming: 0 bases; junction bases outside the gene matches: 6. CDR3 region: CASSSPGQRSYEQYF. In DNA, the CDR3 is TGTGCCAGCAGCTCACCGGGACAGCGCTCCTACGAGCAGTACTTC.

This clonotype has a count of ten or more. The V and J genes are TRBV6-2 or TRBV6-3 and TRBJ2-7; D may match TRBD1 or TRBD2 (6 bases each). V lost 5 bases and J 2 bases, leaving 10 bases between the germline ends. Germline V gene lookup returns CDR1 MNHEY and CDR2 SVGEGT. The CDR3 has 13 amino acids. CDR3 loop: CASSGGGTYEQYF. CDR3 in DNA: TGTGCCAGCAGTGGAGGGGGTACCTACGAGCAGTACTTC.

This clonotype was picked up a small number of times. This chain connects TRBV28 to TRBJ2-5; 11 nucleotides align to TRBD2. Gene TRBJ2-7 matches the end of the DNA better, so the J call may be wrong. The CDR3 sequence is 16 residues long. The germline V gene encodes CDR1 MDHEN and CDR2 SYDVKM. CDR3 amino acids: CASSFGTSGFFYEQYF. Written as DNA, the CDR3 is TGTGCCAGCAGTTTTGGGACTAGCGGTTTCTTTTACGAGCAGTACTTC.

In this sample, this clonotype turned up a few times. This chain uses TRBV4-3 with TRBJ2-1; 8 positions match TRBD1. TRBJ2-7 matches the DNA end more closely, so the J call is doubtful. The CDR3 runs 17 residues. Germline CDR1 and CDR2: LGHNA and YSLEER. The CDR3 nucleotides are TGCGCCAGCAGCCAAGAAGGGACAGGTTTGGGTCTATACGAGCAGTACTTC. Its translation is CASSQEGTGLGLYEQYF.

This clonotype was seen more than once but under ten times. Germline and junction disagree at one end, which may indicate a read error. The chain has TRBV29-1 and TRBJ2-1, with 9 bases identical to TRBD2. This CDR3 has 18 residues. Germline V gives CDR1 SQVTM, CDR2 ANQGSEA. The CDR3 loop is CSVEGSLAGPQTYNEQFF. CDR3 nucleotides: TGCAGCGTTGAAGGCTCGCTAGCGGGACCGCAGACCTATAATGAGCAGTTCTTC.

The gene calls are TRBV2 and TRBJ1-5; D remains unclear. The CDR3 sequence is 13 residues long. Per the germline V gene, CDR1 is SNHLY and CDR2 is FYNNEI. Trimming cost V 0 bases and J 6 bases, with 6 bases left between them. CDR3 DNA sequence: TGTGCCAGCAGTGAAGCCTGGGTTCAGCCCCAGCATTTT. Amino acid sequence: CASSEAWVQPQHF.

The rearrangement joins TRBV10-3 to TRBJ1-2, with D tentatively TRBD1 (6 bases). The CDR3 runs to 13 residues. Germline loops: CDR1 ENHRY, CDR2 SYGVKD. V lost 10 bases and J 2 bases, leaving 14 bases between the germline ends. For the CDR3, the DNA is TGTGCCACCAGCGACAGGTCCAACTATGGCTACACCTTC. The encoded protein is CATSDRSNYGYTF.